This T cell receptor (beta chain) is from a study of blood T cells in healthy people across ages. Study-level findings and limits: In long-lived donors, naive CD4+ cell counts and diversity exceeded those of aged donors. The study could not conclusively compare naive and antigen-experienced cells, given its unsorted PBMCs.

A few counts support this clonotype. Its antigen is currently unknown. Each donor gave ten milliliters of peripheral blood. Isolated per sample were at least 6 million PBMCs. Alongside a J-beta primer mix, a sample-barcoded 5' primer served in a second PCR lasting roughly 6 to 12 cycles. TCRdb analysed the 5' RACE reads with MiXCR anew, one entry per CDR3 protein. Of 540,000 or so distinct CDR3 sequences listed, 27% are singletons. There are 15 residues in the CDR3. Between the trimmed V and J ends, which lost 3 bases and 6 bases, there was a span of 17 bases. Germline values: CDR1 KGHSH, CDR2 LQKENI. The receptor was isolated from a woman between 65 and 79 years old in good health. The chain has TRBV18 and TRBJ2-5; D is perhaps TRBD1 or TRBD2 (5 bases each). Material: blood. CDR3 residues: CASSPLDARGQTQYF. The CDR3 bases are TGTGCCAGCTCACCCCTAGATGCGAGGGGACAGACCCAGTACTTC.